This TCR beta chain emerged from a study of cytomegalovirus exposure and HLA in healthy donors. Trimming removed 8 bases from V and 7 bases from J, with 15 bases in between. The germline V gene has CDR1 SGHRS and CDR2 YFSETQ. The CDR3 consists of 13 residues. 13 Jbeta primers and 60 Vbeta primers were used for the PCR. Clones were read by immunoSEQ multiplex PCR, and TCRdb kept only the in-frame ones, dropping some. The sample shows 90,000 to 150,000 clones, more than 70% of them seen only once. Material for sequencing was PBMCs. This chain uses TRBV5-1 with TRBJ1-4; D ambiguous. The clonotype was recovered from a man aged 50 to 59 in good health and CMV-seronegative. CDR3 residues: CASAGNRGEKLFF. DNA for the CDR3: TGCGCCAGTGCCGGGAATAGAGGTGAAAAACTGTTTTTT.